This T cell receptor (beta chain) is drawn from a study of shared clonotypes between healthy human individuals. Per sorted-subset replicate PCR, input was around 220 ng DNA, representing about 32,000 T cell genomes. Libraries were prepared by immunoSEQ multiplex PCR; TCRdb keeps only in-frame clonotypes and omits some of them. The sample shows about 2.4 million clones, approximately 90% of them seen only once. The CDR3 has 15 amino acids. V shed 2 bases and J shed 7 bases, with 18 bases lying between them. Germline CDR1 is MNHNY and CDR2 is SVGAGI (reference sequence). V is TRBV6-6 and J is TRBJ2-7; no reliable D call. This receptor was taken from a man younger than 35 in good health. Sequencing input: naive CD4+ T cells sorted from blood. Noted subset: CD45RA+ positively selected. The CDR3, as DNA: TGTGCCAGCAGTTACACCTACTCAACCGGCGATGAGCAGTACTTC. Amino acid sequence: CASSYTYSTGDEQYF.